Presented here are 6 T cell receptor beta chains from one specimen sequenced in a study of cytomegalovirus exposure and HLA in healthy donors. Measured with immunoSEQ multiplex PCR; TCRdb has only the in-frame clones, and not every one. Among fewer than 100,000 clones listed, roughly 93% were seen once. Sequences were obtained from PBMCs. Every receptor here comes from a man younger than 45 in good health and CMV-seronegative.

The chain links TRBV21-1 to TRBJ2-5; TRBD2, as called in the table, went unchecked against the DNA. TRBV21-1 is a listed pseudogene. The CDR3 consists of 14 residues. The CDR3 nucleotides read TGTGCCAGCAGCATAAAACGAGGCAGAGAGACCCAGTACTTC. Amino acid sequence: CASSIKRGRETQYF.

The V call is TRBV14, the J call TRBJ1-1, with D perhaps matching TRBD1 (5 bases). The CDR3 consists of 15 residues. Between the trimmed V and J ends, which lost 1 base and 5 bases, there was a span of 14 bases. Germline CDR1 reads SGHDN; CDR2 reads FVKESK. CDR3 loop: CASSQVDSLFTEAFF. CDR3 nucleotide sequence: TGTGCCAGCAGCCAAGTTGACAGCCTATTTACTGAAGCTTTCTTT.

V gene TRBV9 combines with J gene TRBJ2-5, with 13 bases that match TRBD2. V lost 4 bases, J lost 5 bases, and 8 bases stayed unmatched. The CDR3 is 16 amino acids. Looked up from germline, CDR1 is SGDLS and CDR2 is YYNGEE. CDR3 loop: CASSLTSGGAWETQYF. The CDR3 bases are TGTGCCAGCAGCCTCACTAGCGGGGGGGCCTGGGAGACCCAGTACTTC.

This chain links TRBV6-1 with TRBJ1-1, with 10 bases identical to TRBD1. Germline values: CDR1 MNHNS, CDR2 SASEGT. This CDR3 is 15 amino acids long. V lost 6 bases to trimming and J lost 4 bases; unmatched junction nucleotides: 8. The CDR3 reads CASSSRQGASTEAFF. DNA for the CDR3: TGTGCCAGCAGCAGTAGACAGGGGGCGTCCACTGAAGCTTTCTTT.

The V call is TRBV15, the J call TRBJ2-3; tentative D call: TRBD2 (6 bases). Looked up from germline, CDR1 is LNHNV and CDR2 is YYDKDF (reference sequence). V lost 1 base to trimming and J lost 5 bases, with 22 bases between them. The CDR3 sequence is 18 residues long. CDR3 protein: CATSRGTLMAGLGDTQYF. CDR3 nucleotide sequence: TGTGCCACCAGCAGAGGAACCCTAATGGCGGGGTTGGGAGATACGCAGTATTTT. The whole variable domain, remainder taken from reference TRBV15 and TRBJ2-3, is DAMVIQNPRYQVTQFGKPVTLSCSQTLNHNVMYWYQQKSSQAPKLLFHYYDKDFNNEADTPDNFQSRRPNTSFCFLDIRSPGLGDTAMYLCATSRGTLMAGLGDTQYFGPGTRLTVL.

This rearrangement joins TRBV18 to TRBJ1-1; perhaps TRBD1 as D (5 bases). V was shortened by 3 bases and J by 1 base, with 6 bases between the two germline ends. Germline assignment: CDR1 KGHSH and CDR2 LQKENI. The CDR3 loop spans 13 amino acids. The CDR3 coding sequence is TGTGCCAGCTCACCTGGGGCGAACACTGAAGCTTTCTTT. This encodes CASSPGANTEAFF.